The 28 T cell receptor beta chains in this list originate from one sample, sequenced in a study of control samples from healthy donors and cancer patients. The assay was immunoSEQ multiplex PCR, and TCRdb's table has in-frame clones only and misses some. The repertoire holds about 130,000 clones, with roughly 90% as singletons. The sample comprised blood. The source of these receptors is a young man in good health.

Only a few counts were recorded for this clone. The chain carries TRBV5-1 and TRBJ2-5; possibly TRBD2 for D (5 bases). This CDR3 has 13 amino acids. V dropped 7 bases and J dropped 5 bases, with 15 bases sitting between them. The V gene's germline CDR1 is SGHRS and CDR2 YFSETQ. This chain's CDR3 is CASGVGMAETQYF. The CDR3 nucleotides read TGCGCCAGCGGGGTCGGGATGGCGGAGACCCAGTACTTC.

CDR3 sequence: CASKLRDRPPEYEQYF. In nucleotides, the CDR3 is TGTGCCAGTAAGCTCCGGGACCGGCCCCCTGAGTACGAGCAGTACTTC. The rearrangement joins TRBV19 to TRBJ2-7, with D perhaps TRBD1 or TRBD2 (5 bases each). Looked up from germline, CDR1 is LNHDA and CDR2 is SQIVND (reference sequence). The ends were cut back, 7 bases at V and 4 bases at J, with 23 bases in the middle. The CDR3 totals 16 residues.

The chain links TRBV7-3 to TRBJ2-1; 8 bases are shared with TRBD1. The CDR3 has 12 amino acids. CDR1 is SGHTA and CDR2 is FQGTGA in the germline V gene. With V trimmed by 4 bases and J by 9 bases, 2 bases remained unmatched. CDR3 DNA sequence: TGTGCCAGCAGCTCAGGGGGCGGTGAGCAGTTCTTC. Translated, it gives CASSSGGGEQFF.

The V gene is TRBV6-5, the J gene TRBJ1-2, with TRBD1 identical over 11 bases. CDR3 size: 15 residues. V trimming: 3 bases; J trimming: 4 bases; junction bases outside the gene matches: 4. In germline, CDR1 is MNHEY, CDR2 SVGAGI. CDR3 amino acids: CASSYGTGGSYGYTF. CDR3 coding DNA: TGTGCCAGCAGTTATGGGACAGGGGGGAGCTATGGCTACACCTTC.

This clone was seen only once. The chain recombines TRBV5-1 with TRBJ2-1; D is tentatively TRBD1 or TRBD2 (5 bases each). This CDR3 contains 14 residues. From germline, CDR1 is SGHRS and CDR2 YFSETQ. V shed 1 base and J shed 7 bases, with 12 bases lying between them. The CDR3 here is CASSLQGPLNEQFF. The CDR3 DNA is TGCGCCAGCAGCTTGCAGGGACCCCTGAATGAGCAGTTCTTC.

V is TRBV11-2 and J is TRBJ1-3, with a weak D call TRBD1 (5 bases). This CDR3 spans 16 amino acids. Trimming cost V 5 bases and J 0 bases, with 14 bases left between them. Looked up from germline, CDR1 is SGHAT and CDR2 is FQNNGV. CDR3 in amino acids: CASSPRDRVSGNTIYF. CDR3 in DNA: TGTGCCAGCAGCCCAAGAGACAGAGTCTCTGGAAACACCATATATTTT. The variable domain in full, with the rest retrieved from reference TRBV11-2 and TRBJ1-3, is EAGVAQSPRYKIIEKRQSVAFWCNPISGHATLYWYQQILGQGPKLLIQFQNNGVVDDSQLPKDRFSAERLKGVDSTLKIQPAKLEDSAVYLCASSPRDRVSGNTIYFGEGSWLTVV.

V usage is TRBV2 and J usage is TRBJ2-2; maybe TRBD1 (5 bases). V was clipped by 6 bases and J by 7 bases, with 15 bases between them. Looked up from germline, CDR1 is SNHLY and CDR2 is FYNNEI. The CDR3 runs 14 residues. This CDR3 reads CASREQAVGGELFF. In DNA, the CDR3 is TGTGCCAGCAGGGAACAGGCGGTGGGCGGGGAGCTGTTTTTT.

The V and J genes are TRBV27 and TRBJ1-1, with no clear D. The germline V and J ends were trimmed by 5 bases and 0 bases, with 22 bases remaining between them. Germline V lookup: CDR1 MNHEY, CDR2 SMNVEV (reference sequence). The CDR3 runs to 18 residues. In nucleotides, the CDR3 is TGTGCCAGCAGTCCACGGTCTTGGACGCGCCAAATGAACACTGAAGCTTTCTTT. As protein: CASSPRSWTRQMNTEAFF.

Only a few counts were recorded for this clone. The chain links TRBV14 to TRBJ1-6; 10 nucleotides align to TRBD1. Germline-derived CDR1 and CDR2 are SGHDN and FVKESK. Trimming at V came to 3 bases and at J to 0 bases, leaving 14 bases not matched to a gene. This CDR3 is built from 21 residues. CDR3 in amino acids: CASSHRDLQRTGGSYNSPLHF. In DNA form, the CDR3 reads TGTGCCAGCAGCCATAGGGACCTGCAACGGACAGGGGGCTCCTATAATTCACCCCTCCACTTT. Full variable domain (remainder filled in from reference TRBV14 and TRBJ1-6): EAGVTQFPSHSVIEKGQTVTLRCDPISGHDNLYWYRRVMGKEIKFLLHFVKESKQDESGMPNNRFLAERTGGTYSTLKVQPAELEDSGVYFCASSHRDLQRTGGSYNSPLHFGNGTRLTVT.

This chain connects TRBV10-3 to TRBJ1-1, with 11 nucleotides matching TRBD1. Germline assignment: CDR1 ENHRY and CDR2 SYGVKD. CDR3 length: 14 residues. V gave up 7 bases and J gave up 5 bases; unmatched junction bases: 6. The CDR3 region has the DNA TGTGCCATCACATCGGGACAGGGGGAAACTGAAGCTTTCTTT. Translating it yields CAITSGQGETEAFF.

This rearrangement joins TRBV6-5 to TRBJ1-3; TRBD1 matches 8 bases. Germline CDR1 reads MNHEY; CDR2 reads SVGAGI. The CDR3 is 15 amino acids. V lost 6 bases and J lost 3; bases outside the gene matches: 7. CDR3 sequence: CASSRTGPGGNTIYF. CDR3 coding DNA: TGTGCCAGCAGCCGGACAGGGCCGGGTGGAAACACCATATATTTT.

The chain couples TRBV4-2 to TRBJ2-5; 8 bases match TRBD1. Germline assignment: CDR1 LGHNA and CDR2 YNFKEQ. Trimming took 3 bases from V and 2 from J; bases not matched to a gene: 5. This CDR3 has 15 residues. In nucleotides, the CDR3 is TGTGCCAGCAGCCACGCGACAGGGGCTCAAGAGACCCAGTACTTC. It encodes CASSHATGAQETQYF.

The chain is built from TRBV9 and TRBJ2-7; D possibly corresponds to TRBD1 (6 bases). The CDR3 consists of 16 residues. Deletions cut 3 bases from V and 0 bases from J, with 16 bases between. CDR1 and CDR2 from the germline V gene are SGDLS and YYNGEE. As DNA, the CDR3 is TGTGCCAGCAGCGAGAGGGGGAACAGAGTCTCCTACGAGCAGTACGTC. Its protein product is CASSERGNRVSYEQYV.

This chain joins TRBV14 and TRBJ1-6, with D possibly matching TRBD1 (5 bases). This CDR3 region has 17 residues. Germline lookup yields CDR1 SGHDN and CDR2 FVKESK. The V and J ends lost 0 bases and 5 bases respectively, with 14 bases between them. This chain's CDR3 is CASSQDLEGLDNSPLHF. In nucleotides, the CDR3 is TGTGCCAGCAGCCAAGATCTTGAGGGGCTCGATAATTCACCCCTCCACTTT. Complete variable domain (other parts from reference TRBV14 and TRBJ1-6): EAGVTQFPSHSVIEKGQTVTLRCDPISGHDNLYWYRRVMGKEIKFLLHFVKESKQDESGMPNNRFLAERTGGTYSTLKVQPAELEDSGVYFCASSQDLEGLDNSPLHFGNGTRLTVT.

This chain joins TRBV15 and TRBJ1-2; D remains ambiguous. Germline V gene lookup returns CDR1 LNHNV and CDR2 YYDKDF (reference sequence). V lost 5 bases to trimming and J lost 5 bases, with 9 bases between them. The CDR3 totals 12 residues. CDR3 coding DNA: TGTGCCACCAGCCAAGCAGCTTATGGCTACACCTTC. This encodes CATSQAAYGYTF.

The rearrangement links TRBV28 to TRBJ2-3, with D uncertain. The length of the CDR3 is 14 residues. Trimming took off 6 bases at V and 5 bases at J, with 15 bases between the two ends. The germline CDR1 and CDR2 sequences are MDHEN and SYDVKM. This chain's CDR3 is CASSHSFIKDTQYF. The CDR3 DNA is TGTGCCAGCAGCCACTCATTTATTAAAGATACGCAGTATTTT.

The chain carries TRBV11-2 and TRBJ2-2; tentative D call: TRBD2 (7 bases). Germline assignment: CDR1 SGHAT and CDR2 FQNNGV. With 2 bases removed from V and 7 bases from J, the gap between germline ends came to 14 bases. The CDR3 sequence is 15 residues long. For the CDR3, the DNA is TGTGCCAGCAGCTTAAGGGGGGGCGTGAGCGGGGAGCTGTTTTTT. Its translation: CASSLRGGVSGELFF.

The chain combines TRBV7-3 with TRBJ2-5; TRBD2 matches 8 bases. The CDR3 is 15 residues long. Germline V gene sequence: CDR1 SGHTA, CDR2 FQGTGA. Trimming at V came to 5 bases and at J to 5 bases, leaving 10 bases not matched to a gene. The CDR3 DNA reads as TGTGCCAGCAGCCGGGGCGGGACTAGAGTGGAGACCCAGTACTTC. Translated, it gives CASSRGGTRVETQYF. Variable domain in full (rest from reference TRBV7-3 and TRBJ2-5): GAGVSQTPSNKVTEKGKYVELRCDPISGHTALYWYRQSLGQGPEFLIYFQGTGAADDSGLPNDRFFAVRPEGSVSTLKIQRTERGDSAVYLCASSRGGTRVETQYFGPGTRLLVL.

This clone was seen only once. V and J are TRBV19 and TRBJ1-3, with D uncertain. The CDR3 runs 16 residues. The V gene lost 1 base and the J gene lost 0 bases, with 10 bases spanning the gap. Per the germline V gene, CDR1 is LNHDA and CDR2 is SQIVND (reference sequence). The CDR3 coding sequence is TGTGCCAGTAGTATAGCTCAGCCGAGCTCTGGAAACACCATATATTTT. Translating it yields CASSIAQPSSGNTIYF.

This chain joins TRBV6-5 and TRBJ2-7; 11 positions agree with TRBD1. The CDR3 runs to 15 residues. Germline V gene sequence: CDR1 MNHEY, CDR2 SVGAGI. The J segment lost 2 bases and the V segment lost 6 bases, leaving 6 bases of the junction unmatched. The CDR3 DNA follows: TGTGCCAGCAGAGCTCCGGGACAGGGGGCCTACGAGCAGTACTTC. Translation: CASRAPGQGAYEQYF.

The genes are TRBV24-1 and TRBJ1-1, with D uncertain. Between the trimmed V and J ends, which lost 4 bases and 2 bases, there was a span of 4 bases. The CDR3 spans 12 residues. Germline lookup yields CDR1 KGHDR and CDR2 SFDVKD. In DNA, the CDR3 is TGTGCCACCAGTGACGCTAACACTGAAGCTTTCTTT. This encodes CATSDANTEAFF.

The chain links TRBV5-8 to TRBJ1-5, with D uncertain. The germline CDR1 and CDR2 sequences are SGHTS and YDEGEE. V was cut by 2 bases and J by 5 bases, with 8 bases left in between. The CDR3 loop spans 13 amino acids. CDR3 nucleotide sequence: TGTGCCAGCAGCTTCGGCCCTGATCAGCCCCAGCATTTT. Residues: CASSFGPDQPQHF.

The chain employs TRBV10-3 and TRBJ1-2; a weak D match, TRBD1 (6 bases). Looked up from germline, CDR1 is ENHRY and CDR2 is SYGVKD. Trimming shortened V by 4 bases and J by 3 bases, and 9 bases separated the two germline ends. This CDR3 spans 13 amino acids. For the CDR3, the DNA is TGTGCCATCAGTGTGCCAGGGGACTATGGCTACACCTTC. It translates to CAISVPGDYGYTF.

This chain joins TRBV7-8 and TRBJ2-7; D not resolved. V lost 5 bases, J lost 5 bases, and 16 bases lay in between. Germline-derived CDR1 and CDR2 are SGHVS and FQNEAQ. The CDR3 loop spans 14 amino acids. The CDR3 reads CASSLESTRHEQYF. CDR3 coding DNA: TGTGCCAGCAGCCTAGAGTCGACTCGCCACGAGCAGTACTTC.

The chain carries TRBV11-3 and TRBJ2-1; tentatively, D is TRBD1 or TRBD2 (5 bases each). V gave up 5 bases and J gave up 0 bases, with 17 bases separating them. The CDR3 spans 17 residues. The germline V gene has CDR1 SGHNT and CDR2 YENEEA. CDR3 protein: CASSTDGRESSYNEQFF. The DNA of the CDR3 is TGTGCCAGCAGCACCGACGGCAGGGAGAGCTCCTACAATGAGCAGTTCTTC.

The chain links TRBV7-9 to TRBJ2-2; 10 bases align to TRBD2. The trim removed 1 base at V and 0 bases at J, leaving 8 bases unmatched. The CDR3 is 19 amino acids. CDR1 and CDR2 from the germline V gene are SEHNR and FQNEAQ (reference sequence). CDR3 loop: CASSLVRLAGNANTGELFF. The CDR3 DNA follows: TGTGCCAGCAGCTTAGTTCGACTAGCGGGCAATGCGAACACCGGGGAGCTGTTTTTT. The complete variable domain, with remaining parts taken from reference TRBV7-9 and TRBJ2-2, reads DTGVSQNPRHKITKRGQNVTFRCDPISEHNRLYWYRQTLGQGPEFLTYFQNEAQLEKSRLLSDRFSAERPKGSFSTLEIQRTEQGDSAMYLCASSLVRLAGNANTGELFFGEGSRLTVL.

CDR3 sequence reads: CASSLERRNTEAFF. CDR3 sequence (DNA): TGTGCCAGCAGCTTGGAAAGGCGGAACACTGAAGCTTTCTTT. The chain recombines TRBV5-4 with TRBJ1-1, with unresolved D. The V gene lost 0 bases and the J gene lost 1 base, with 7 bases spanning the gap. The CDR3 is 14 amino acids. From germline, CDR1 is SGHNT and CDR2 YYREEE (reference sequence).

The chain has TRBV3-1 (or the pseudogene TRBV3-2) and TRBJ1-6; TRBD1 is a possible D gene (6 bases). The CDR3 length is 15 residues. With 2 bases removed from V and 8 bases from J, the gap between germline ends came to 13 bases. Looked up from germline, CDR1 is LGHDT and CDR2 is YNNKEL (reference sequence). The CDR3 here is CASSQRDRTHSPLHF. The CDR3 DNA reads as TGTGCCAGCAGCCAACGAGACAGGACCCATTCACCCCTCCACTTT.